Below, 2 T cell receptor beta chains from the same sample are listed, as sequenced in a study of naive and memory T cell subsets. Two oligonucleotides, mixed equimolar, formed the beta constant-region primer covering TRBC1 and TRBC2. From the UMI-ligation and nested PCR reads, TCRdb called clonotypes with MiXCR, one entry per CDR3 protein. The sample consists of 120,000 to 150,000 distinct CDR3 sequences, approximately 15% of them appearing once. Sequencing used naive CD4+ T cells from blood. All receptors come from a human donor in good health.

This clonotype was counted a few times. The rearrangement uses TRBV5-6 and TRBJ2-3; D not certain. Trimming took off 4 bases at V and 4 bases at J, with 19 bases between the two ends. In germline, CDR1 is SGHDT, CDR2 YYEEEE. The CDR3 runs to 16 residues. CDR3 region: CASSRLQINAPDTQYF. CDR3 sequence (DNA): TGTGCCAGCAGCCGCCTACAAATAAATGCCCCAGATACGCAGTATTTT.

This CDR3 is CASSPPSSDEQFF. The DNA for the CDR3 is TGTGCCAGCTCACCCCCTAGCTCCGATGAGCAGTTCTTC. This sequence joins TRBV18 and TRBJ2-1; D is possibly TRBD2 (5 bases). The CDR3 spans 13 residues. Germline CDR1 KGHSH, CDR2 LQKENI. V dropped 3 bases and J dropped 8 bases, with 11 bases sitting between them.